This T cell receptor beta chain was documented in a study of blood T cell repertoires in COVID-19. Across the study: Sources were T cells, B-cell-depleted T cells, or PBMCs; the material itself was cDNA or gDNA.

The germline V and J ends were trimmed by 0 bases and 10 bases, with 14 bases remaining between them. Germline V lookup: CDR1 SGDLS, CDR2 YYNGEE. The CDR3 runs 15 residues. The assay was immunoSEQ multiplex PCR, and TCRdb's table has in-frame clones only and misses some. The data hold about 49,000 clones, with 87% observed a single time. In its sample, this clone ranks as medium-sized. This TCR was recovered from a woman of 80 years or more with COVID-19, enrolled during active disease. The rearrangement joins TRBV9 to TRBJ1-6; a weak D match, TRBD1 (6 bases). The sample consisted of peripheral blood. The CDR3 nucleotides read TGTGCCAGCAGCGTAGGTTTGGCAGGGGACTCACCCCTCCACTTT. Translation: CASSVGLAGDSPLHF.